One and the same sample provided the 21 T cell receptor beta chains below, sequenced in a study of blood T cell repertoires in COVID-19. The method was immunoSEQ multiplex PCR; TCRdb's version includes in-frame clones alone and lacks a portion of them. This sample has roughly 130,000 clones, with 90% found just once. The material sequenced was peripheral blood. The origin of the receptors is a man in his 60s with COVID-19, enrolled during active disease.

This chain uses TRBV2 with TRBJ2-1; TRBD2 agrees at 11 bases. CDR3 length equals 16 residues. CDR1 and CDR2 from the germline V gene are SNHLY and FYNNEI. The V and J ends lost 4 bases and 6 bases, in that order; junction bases with no gene match: 8. For the CDR3, the DNA is TGTGCCAGCAGTGCGGCTAGCGGGAGGTTAGGCAATGAGCAGTTCTTC. Its protein product is CASSAASGRLGNEQFF.

This rearrangement joins TRBV5-1 to TRBJ2-7; perhaps TRBD2 as D (6 bases). The CDR3 extends over 15 amino acids. The ends were cut back, 0 bases at V and 0 bases at J, with 10 bases in the middle. CDR1 SGHRS and CDR2 YFSETQ come from the germline V gene. CDR3 nucleotide sequence: TGCGCCAGCAGCTTGGCCAGGACTAACTCCTACGAGCAGTACTTC. Protein: CASSLARTNSYEQYF.

This chain links TRBV11-3 with TRBJ2-1; 12 bases agree with TRBD2. Trimming cost V 5 bases and J 0 bases; bases outside gene matches: 5. The CDR3 is 17 amino acids. Germline V gene data show CDR1 as SGHNT and CDR2 as YENEEA. This chain's CDR3 is CASSQGTSGSSYNEQFF. CDR3 bases: TGTGCCAGCAGCCAGGGGACTAGCGGGTCCTCCTACAATGAGCAGTTCTTC.

The genes are TRBV14 and TRBJ1-4, with 8 positions matching TRBD1. The CDR3 totals 14 residues. The germline gives CDR1 SGHDN, CDR2 FVKESK. The V gene end was trimmed by 3 bases and the J gene end by 8 bases; junction bases not matched to a gene: 5. The CDR3 loop reads CASSQTGAGEKLFF. The CDR3, as DNA: TGTGCCAGCAGCCAGACAGGGGCAGGGGAAAAACTGTTTTTT.

The chain employs TRBV30 and TRBJ1-6, with D possibly TRBD1 on 5 matching bases. Per the germline V gene, CDR1 is GTSNPN and CDR2 is SVGIG (reference sequence). Trimming cost V 0 bases and J 6 bases, with 9 bases left between them. The CDR3 covers 14 residues. The CDR3 spells CAWSVRQSNSPLHF. The CDR3 nucleotides read TGTGCCTGGAGTGTACGACAGTCTAATTCACCCCTCCACTTT.

This clone turned up a few times. CDR3 sequence: CASSLSGSGRVADTQYF. The CDR3 nucleotides read TGTGCCAGCAGTTTGAGCGGTAGCGGGAGGGTGGCAGATACGCAGTATTTT. This rearrangement joins TRBV28 to TRBJ2-3; 11 bases map to TRBD2. V trimming: 3 bases; J trimming: 4 bases; junction bases outside the gene matches: 9. The CDR3 consists of 17 residues. Germline V gene sequence: CDR1 MDHEN, CDR2 SYDVKM.

The chain has TRBV30 and TRBJ2-1, with D possibly TRBD2 on 7 matching bases. The CDR3 runs to 15 residues. Germline V CDR1 and CDR2: GTSNPN, SVGIG (reference sequence). Trimming stripped 2 bases from V and 5 bases from J, with 16 bases between. For the CDR3, the DNA is TGTGCCTGGAGTCGGCCGGGGGGCGCTAACAATGAGCAGTTCTTC. The encoded protein is CAWSRPGGANNEQFF.

The chain has TRBV30 and TRBJ2-3; tentatively, D is TRBD2 (5 bases). The CDR3 consists of 14 residues. Trimming shortened V by 1 base and J by 2 bases, and 10 bases separated the two germline ends. Germline loops: CDR1 GTSNPN, CDR2 SVGIG (reference sequence). In DNA, the CDR3 is TGTGCCTGGAGTGAGCTAGCCAACACAGATACGCAGTATTTT. Protein: CAWSELANTDTQYF.

The V call is TRBV9, the J call TRBJ2-1, with 9 bases aligning to TRBD1. The germline V gene encodes CDR1 SGDLS and CDR2 YYNGEE. The CDR3 extends over 13 amino acids. After removal of 7 bases from V and 3 bases from J, the junction contained 2 bases not matched to a gene. CDR3: CASGTGIYNEQFF. Written as DNA, the CDR3 is TGTGCCAGCGGGACAGGGATCTACAATGAGCAGTTCTTC.

J is TRBJ2-7 and V is TRBV7-2; 7 nucleotides align to TRBD2. This CDR3 has 14 residues. The germline gives CDR1 SGHTA, CDR2 FQGNSA. V was pared by 4 bases and J by 3 bases, with 6 bases of the junction left unmatched. The CDR3 bases are TGTGCCAGCAGCTCCCGGACTAGAAACTACGAGCAGTACTTC. Its translation is CASSSRTRNYEQYF.

The chain uses TRBV5-4 and TRBJ2-1; 12 bases map to TRBD2. V was clipped by 2 bases and J by 4 bases; unmatched bases: 7. The CDR3 loop spans 17 amino acids. From germline, CDR1 is SGHNT and CDR2 YYREEE (reference sequence). Written as DNA, the CDR3 is TGTGCCAGCAGCTTTCCGACTAGCGGGAGCAGGTACAATGAGCAGTTCTTC. This codes for CASSFPTSGSRYNEQFF.

V and J are TRBV4-3 and TRBJ1-5; 8 bases match TRBD1. This CDR3 spans 15 amino acids. Germline V lookup: CDR1 LGHNA, CDR2 YSLEER. After removal of 2 bases from V and 9 bases from J, the junction contained 9 bases not matched to a gene. The CDR3 loop reads CASSQQQGEARPQHF. The CDR3 DNA follows: TGCGCCAGCAGCCAACAACAGGGGGAGGCCCGGCCCCAGCATTTT.

V usage is TRBV5-6 and J usage is TRBJ2-7; 9 nucleotides line up with TRBD2. The CDR3 contains 14 residues. Per germline, CDR1 SGHDT and CDR2 YYEEEE. V shed 6 bases, J shed 4 bases, and the junction held 8 bases outside the gene matches. CDR3 loop: CASTGAGGWYEQYF. CDR3 sequence (DNA): TGTGCCAGCACCGGAGCGGGGGGTTGGTACGAGCAGTACTTC.

The chain links TRBV25-1 to TRBJ1-1; TRBD1 is a possible D gene (5 bases). V lost 6 bases and J 4 bases, leaving 21 bases between the germline ends. Germline V gene sequence: CDR1 MGHDK, CDR2 SYGVNS. This CDR3 comprises 16 residues. The CDR3 sequence: CASRGTQGGFGTEAFF. The CDR3 region has the DNA TGTGCCAGCAGAGGAACCCAGGGCGGTTTTGGCACTGAAGCTTTCTTT.

The V call is TRBV11-2, the J call TRBJ2-1; 10 nucleotides agree with TRBD2. Germline CDR1 is SGHAT and CDR2 is FQNNGV. V trimming: 6 bases; J trimming: 8 bases; junction bases outside the gene matches: 7. The CDR3 spans 14 residues. CDR3: CASRWASGSHEQFF. In DNA, the CDR3 is TGTGCCAGCAGGTGGGCTAGCGGGAGCCATGAGCAGTTCTTC.

The gene calls are TRBV7-6 and TRBJ2-1; the D gene is possibly TRBD1 (6 bases). V was clipped by 4 bases and J by 1 base, with 14 bases between them. The CDR3 consists of 16 residues. Per germline, CDR1 SGHVS and CDR2 FNYEAQ. The CDR3 DNA is TGTGCCAGCAGCTCCCAGGGGTATCCATCCTACAATGAGCAGTTCTTC. It codes for CASSSQGYPSYNEQFF.

This chain uses TRBV2 with TRBJ2-1, with D maybe TRBD2 (6 bases). The CDR3 runs to 13 residues. Germline V gene lookup returns CDR1 SNHLY and CDR2 FYNNEI. Trimming left V 4 bases short and J 3 bases short, with 7 bases between. The CDR3 region has the DNA TGTGCCAGCAGTGGACTAGGCTACAATGAGCAGTTCTTC. Its protein product is CASSGLGYNEQFF.

The chain is built from TRBV12-5 and TRBJ1-1; D possibly corresponds to TRBD1 (5 bases). CDR1 is LGHNT and CDR2 is FRNRAP in the germline V gene. This CDR3 spans 16 amino acids. The V gene lost 4 bases and the J gene lost 1 base, with 16 bases spanning the gap. In DNA form, the CDR3 reads TGTGCTAGTGGTTCCGGGGGAGGCCTACCGAACACTGAAGCTTTCTTT. Its translation: CASGSGGGLPNTEAFF.

The chain employs TRBV18 and TRBJ2-1, with 9 bases fitting TRBD1. This CDR3 is built from 18 residues. From germline, CDR1 is KGHSH and CDR2 LQKENI. Unmatched junction bases numbered 9, after V lost 1 base and J lost 2 bases. CDR3 sequence reads: CASSPRTPDRGPYNEQFF. The CDR3, as DNA: TGTGCCAGCTCACCACGCACTCCGGACAGGGGCCCCTACAATGAGCAGTTCTTC.

The CDR3 DNA sequence: TGTGCCAGCAGCGTAGGTTCCTCTCCTAGCGGGAGTACCTACGAGCAGTACTTC. This sequence encodes CASSVGSSPSGSTYEQYF. V usage is TRBV9 and J usage is TRBJ2-7; 10 bases align to TRBD2. The CDR3 is 18 residues long. V dropped 0 bases and J dropped 2; count of bases not matched to a gene: 11. From germline, CDR1 is SGDLS and CDR2 YYNGEE.

This clone was counted a single time. J is TRBJ2-1 and V is TRBV9, with TRBD2 identical over 8 bases. The CDR3 has 13 amino acids. Trimming cost V 7 bases and J 3 bases; bases outside gene matches: 3. Per the germline V gene, CDR1 is SGDLS and CDR2 is YYNGEE. The CDR3 nucleotides read TGTGCCAGCGGGGGGACTAGCTACAATGAGCAGTTCTTC. This encodes CASGGTSYNEQFF.